The T cell receptor (beta chain) described here comes from a study of blood T cell repertoires in COVID-19. Produced via immunoSEQ multiplex PCR; TCRdb's table is partial and in-frame only. The sample lists fewer than 350,000 clones, around nine tenths occurring once. V lost 4 bases, J lost 0 bases, and 19 bases lay in between. The germline V gene encodes CDR1 MNHNS and CDR2 SASEGT. The CDR3 is made up of 18 amino acids. This receptor was taken from a woman in her 40s who had recovered from COVID-19. Input material: PBMCs or T cells enriched from blood (not recorded which). The chain recombines TRBV6-1 with TRBJ1-3, with D possibly matching TRBD1 (5 bases). The CDR3 DNA follows: TGTGCCAGCAGTGGCAGAGGTTGGACATGGAGCTCTGGAAACACCATATATTTT. Translation: CASSGRGWTWSSGNTIYF.